This T cell receptor (beta chain) was profiled in a study of technical replicates of blood from a handful of donors. CDR3 length: 15 residues. Germline V CDR1 and CDR2: SGHNT, YYREEE (reference sequence). The V segment lost 4 bases and the J segment 8 bases; nucleotides outside the gene matches: 7. Using immunoSEQ multiplex PCR, the repertoire was profiled, and TCRdb retains in-frame clones only, with some absent. The sample carries 95,000 to 100,000 clones, nearly 96% recorded once. The chain recombines TRBV5-4 with TRBJ2-3, with 13 bases that match TRBD2. The TCR originated in a human donor in good health. Sequenced input: T cells isolated from PBMCs. The CDR3 reads CASSALAGGLGTQYF. CDR3 nucleotide sequence: TGTGCCAGCAGCGCACTAGCGGGGGGGCTAGGTACGCAGTATTTT.